One sample yielded the 30 T cell receptor beta chains listed below, sequenced in a study of cytotoxic CD8 clonotypes in ibrutinib-treated CLL. Repertoires were generated with immunoSEQ multiplex PCR, while TCRdb's copy carries only in-frame clones and drops some. The sample lists some 350,000 clones, roughly 67% occurring once. The source was PBMCs, collected after 36 months of ibrutinib treatment. These receptors all come from a human donor with chronic lymphocytic leukemia.

Concerning this clone: Possible read error: a much larger clone is one base away. The DNA of the CDR3 is TGTGCCAGCAGCTTAGGGAATCAGCCCCAGCATTTT. It encodes CASSLGNQPQHF. The chain joins TRBV5-5 to TRBJ1-5; unclear D gene. V was trimmed by 2 bases and J by 4 bases, leaving 4 bases between them. In germline, CDR1 is SGHKS, CDR2 YYEKEE (reference sequence). This CDR3 is built from 12 residues.

The table lists this clone with a few counts. At one of its ends the junction is not consistent with the germline gene, which may arise from a read error. The chain combines TRBV9 with TRBJ2-1; 7 nucleotides line up with TRBD1. From germline, CDR1 is SGDLS and CDR2 YYNGEE. CDR3 length equals 12 residues. DNA of the CDR3: TGTGCCAGCAGTGAAACCCGACAGGGTGAAGTCTTC. The encoded protein is CASSETRQGEVF.

This sequence joins TRBV28 and TRBJ1-2, with D tentatively TRBD1 (5 bases). In germline, CDR1 is MDHEN, CDR2 SYDVKM. The CDR3 runs 12 residues. Trimming shortened V by 8 bases and J by 3 bases, and 10 bases separated the two germline ends. CDR3 sequence: CASVGVDYGYTF. The CDR3 DNA is TGTGCCAGCGTGGGGGTAGACTATGGCTACACCTTC.

This chain joins TRBV19 and TRBJ1-6, with D uncertain. Germline V gives CDR1 LNHDA, CDR2 SQIVND (reference sequence). CDR3 length: 12 amino acids. V lost 6 bases and J lost 11, with 11 bases in between. The CDR3 is CASSPGPTPLHF. The CDR3 coding sequence is TGTGCCAGTAGCCCCGGGCCTACACCCCTCCACTTT.

This clone was seen only once. The gene calls are TRBV5-1 and TRBJ2-3; TRBD2 agrees at 11 bases. Trimming took 1 base from V and 1 from J; bases not matched to a gene: 8. CDR3 length: 18 amino acids. Germline CDR1 SGHRS, CDR2 YFSETQ. CDR3: CASSLLTGLAEGTDTQYF. The DNA of the CDR3 is TGCGCCAGCAGCTTGTTAACGGGACTAGCGGAGGGCACAGATACGCAGTATTTT.

This sequence joins TRBV10-3 and TRBJ2-3; no firm D call. The CDR3 runs 13 residues. CDR1 is ENHRY, CDR2 SYGVKD, per germline. The germline V and J ends were trimmed by 6 bases and 0 bases, with 7 bases remaining between them. The CDR3: CAISLSSTDTQYF. Written as DNA, the CDR3 is TGTGCCATCAGCCTAAGCAGCACAGATACGCAGTATTTT.

This sequence joins TRBV7-8 and TRBJ1-2; 9 bases align to TRBD1. This CDR3 is 14 amino acids long. Trimming at V came to 3 bases and at J to 4 bases, leaving 3 bases not matched to a gene. The germline V gene encodes CDR1 SGHVS and CDR2 FQNEAQ. CDR3 loop: CASSLGTGTYGYTF. CDR3 sequence (DNA): TGTGCCAGCAGCTTGGGGACAGGGACCTATGGCTACACCTTC.

The V and J genes are TRBV25-1 and TRBJ2-5; D uncertain. Trimming pared 8 bases from V and 5 bases from J, leaving 9 bases between. Germline CDR1 and CDR2: MGHDK and SYGVNS. CDR3 length: 11 amino acids. The CDR3 sequence is CASQFGETQYF. The CDR3 nucleotides are TGTGCCAGCCAGTTCGGGGAGACCCAGTACTTC. Full variable domain (rest looked up from reference TRBV25-1 and TRBJ2-5): EADIYQTPRYLVIGTGKKITLECSQTMGHDKMYWYQQDPGMELHLIHYSYGVNSTEKGDLSSESTVSRIRTEHFPLTLESARPSHTSQYLCASQFGETQYFGPGTRLLVL.

The chain couples TRBV15 to TRBJ2-7; D is possibly TRBD1 (5 bases). The CDR3 sequence is 14 residues long. CDR1 is LNHNV and CDR2 is YYDKDF in the germline V gene (reference sequence). V shed 2 bases and J shed 1 base, with 9 bases lying between them. DNA of the CDR3: TGTGCCACCAGCAGACGCAGGGATTCCTACGAGCAGTACTTC. Its protein is CATSRRRDSYEQYF.

This clone was seen only once. The chain carries TRBV29-1 and TRBJ2-2; D might be TRBD1 (6 bases). Germline loops: CDR1 SQVTM, CDR2 ANQGSEA. V lost 6 bases to trimming and J lost 4 bases, with 9 bases between them. The CDR3 loop spans 12 amino acids. CDR3: CSVETGTGELFF. CDR3 nucleotides: TGCAGCGTGGAGACAGGCACCGGGGAGCTGTTTTTT.

The V gene is TRBV7-9, the J gene TRBJ1-4, with 12 bases aligning to TRBD1. This CDR3 comprises 16 residues. The V gene end was trimmed by 1 base and the J gene end by 7 bases; junction bases not matched to a gene: 4. Germline CDR1 and CDR2: SEHNR and FQNEAQ (reference sequence). The CDR3 region is CASSLGDRGQREKLFF. The CDR3 DNA sequence: TGTGCCAGCAGCTTAGGGGACAGGGGGCAGCGTGAAAAACTGTTTTTT.

This chain connects TRBV28 to TRBJ2-7, with D perhaps being TRBD1 or TRBD2 (5 bases each). Trimming left V 8 bases short and J 7 bases short, with 24 bases between. The germline V gene encodes CDR1 MDHEN and CDR2 SYDVKM. The CDR3 runs 15 residues. The CDR3, as DNA: TGTGCCAGCTCTCACCATTGGAAGGGGACGGGAGAGCAGTACTTC. As protein: CASSHHWKGTGEQYF. Combining the CDR3 with reference TRBV28 and TRBJ2-7 gives the whole variable domain DVKVTQSSRYLVKRTGEKVFLECVQDMDHENMFWYRQDPGLGLRLIYFSYDVKMKEKGDIPEGYSVSREKKERFSLILESASTNQTSMYLCASSHHWKGTGEQYFGPGTRLTVT.

The rearrangement links TRBV4-1 to TRBJ2-7; no firm D call. Germline V CDR1 and CDR2: MGHRA, YSYEKL. V was cut by 0 bases and J by 4 bases, with 13 bases left in between. This CDR3 is 15 amino acids long. The CDR3 is CASSQDDSGVYEQYF. The DNA for the CDR3 is TGCGCCAGCAGCCAAGACGACTCTGGAGTATACGAGCAGTACTTC.

The gene calls are TRBV19 and TRBJ1-1; perhaps TRBD1 as D (6 bases). Germline lookup yields CDR1 LNHDA and CDR2 SQIVND (reference sequence). Deletions cut 6 bases from V and 4 bases from J, with 15 bases between. This CDR3 contains 14 residues. The CDR3 sequence is CASRDPGGSTEAFF. The DNA for the CDR3 is TGTGCCAGTAGGGACCCGGGGGGCAGCACTGAAGCTTTCTTT.

This clone was counted once. The rearrangement uses TRBV2 and TRBJ2-7; TRBD1 might be the D (6 bases). Germline V gene sequence: CDR1 SNHLY, CDR2 FYNNEI. The CDR3 length is 13 residues. The V and J ends lost 4 bases and 9 bases respectively, with 16 bases between them. Written as DNA, the CDR3 is TGTGCCAGCAGTGTGGACAGCGCTCTCCCGCAGTACTTC. It translates to CASSVDSALPQYF.

The CDR3 reads CASSLAPNQPQHF. The CDR3 bases are TGTGCCAGCAGCTTAGCGCCCAATCAGCCCCAGCATTTT. V usage is TRBV7-6 and J usage is TRBJ1-5; D remains unclear. This CDR3 is built from 13 residues. V shed 0 bases and J shed 3 bases, with 3 bases lying between them. Germline V gives CDR1 SGHVS, CDR2 FNYEAQ.

V gene TRBV6-5 combines with J gene TRBJ1-5; possibly TRBD1 for D (6 bases). CDR1 and CDR2 (germline): MNHEY, SVGAGI. The CDR3 has 15 amino acids. The V and J ends lost 5 bases and 5 bases respectively, with 16 bases between them. The CDR3 DNA is TGTGCCAGCAGTACCCGTCACAGGGCGGATCAGCCCCAGCATTTT. Residues: CASSTRHRADQPQHF.

For the CDR3, the DNA is TGTGCCAGTAGTATCCCGGGCCCCACTGGCACCGGGGAGCTGTTTTTT. This encodes CASSIPGPTGTGELFF. The genes are TRBV19 and TRBJ2-2; no firm D call. V gave up 3 bases and J gave up 4 bases, with 15 bases separating them. CDR1 is LNHDA, CDR2 SQIVND, per germline (reference sequence). The CDR3 is made up of 16 amino acids.

The chain has TRBV5-3 and TRBJ2-1; no reliable D call. TRBV5-3 is annotated as an ORF whose role is uncertain. V was clipped by 2 bases and J by 7 bases, with 19 bases between them. The CDR3 spans 16 residues. As DNA, the CDR3 is TGTGCCAGAAGCTTCTGTCTAGAAGGAATGAGGAATGAGCAGTTCTTC. Its translation: CARSFCLEGMRNEQFF.

The gene calls are TRBV5-4 and TRBJ1-1, with D uncertain. Germline V gene sequence: CDR1 SGHNT, CDR2 YYREEE (reference sequence). The V end was cut by 3 bases, the J end by 1 base, with 19 bases between. The CDR3 is 17 amino acids. Here the CDR3 DNA reads TGTGCCAGCAGCTCTAAACGACTCGCCTGGGCGAACACTGAAGCTTTCTTT. Its translation: CASSSKRLAWANTEAFF.

The chain joins TRBV4-1 to TRBJ1-2, with a weak D call TRBD1 (6 bases). Germline CDR1 and CDR2: MGHRA and YSYEKL. CDR3 length: 16 amino acids. Trimming took 2 bases from V and 2 from J, leaving 15 bases between them. The CDR3 region has the DNA TGCGCCAGCAGCCAACAATACGGACAGATGAACTATGGCTACACCTTC. It yields the protein CASSQQYGQMNYGYTF.

This clone was counted many times. The rearrangement joins TRBV6-1 to TRBJ1-2, with D uncertain. Trimming took off 4 bases at V and 2 bases at J, with 11 bases between the two ends. The CDR3 sequence is 14 residues long. Germline V gene lookup returns CDR1 MNHNS and CDR2 SASEGT. CDR3 loop: CASSGRTANYGYTF. The CDR3 bases are TGTGCCAGCAGTGGCCGGACGGCGAACTATGGCTACACCTTC.

The chain recombines TRBV7-6 with TRBJ2-2, with unresolved D. The CDR3 has 11 amino acids. The V end was cut by 5 bases, the J end by 4 bases, with 2 bases between. Germline V gene sequence: CDR1 SGHVS, CDR2 FNYEAQ. CDR3 residues: CASSITGELFF. CDR3 coding DNA: TGTGCCAGCAGCATCACCGGGGAGCTGTTTTTT.

There are a few counts of this clone. The chain carries TRBV5-1 and TRBJ1-1, with no clear D. This CDR3 comprises 11 residues. V lost 1 base, J lost 2 bases, and 0 bases lay in between. Germline-derived CDR1 and CDR2 are SGHRS and YFSETQ. The CDR3 nucleotides are TGCGCCAGCAGCTTGAACACTGAAGCTTTCTTT. It is translated as CASSLNTEAFF.

The chain couples TRBV27 to TRBJ2-1; D is perhaps TRBD1 (6 bases). The CDR3 spans 11 residues. Germline CDR1 MNHEY, CDR2 SMNVEV (reference sequence). The V and J ends lost 8 bases and 4 bases respectively, with 6 bases between them. CDR3 amino acids: CASQGYNEQFF. The CDR3 nucleotides are TGTGCCAGCCAGGGGTACAATGAGCAGTTCTTC.

The chain combines TRBV11-2 with TRBJ2-1, with 12 bases matching TRBD2. The germline gives CDR1 SGHAT, CDR2 FQNNGV. The CDR3 runs to 16 residues. Unmatched junction bases numbered 2, after V lost 5 bases and J lost 0 bases. CDR3 sequence reads: CASSELAGGSYNEQFF. As DNA, the CDR3 is TGTGCCAGCAGCGAACTAGCGGGAGGCTCCTACAATGAGCAGTTCTTC.

Turning to this clone: Other DNA sequences of this sample code for an identical CDR3. This chain uses TRBV19 with TRBJ2-2; the D is unclear. The germline V gene encodes CDR1 LNHDA and CDR2 SQIVND (reference sequence). This CDR3 contains 13 residues. Trimming left V 3 bases short and J 1 base short, with 3 bases between. This chain's CDR3 is CASSIGNTGELFF. In DNA, the CDR3 is TGTGCCAGTAGTATTGGGAACACCGGGGAGCTGTTTTTT.

The sample holds a few counts of this clone. The rearrangement links TRBV25-1 to TRBJ1-1; D is undetermined. Looked up from germline, CDR1 is MGHDK and CDR2 is SYGVNS. V shed 7 bases and J shed 1 base, with 4 bases lying between them. The CDR3 length is 11 residues. CDR3 sequence: CASTGNTEAFF. The CDR3 DNA reads TGTGCCAGCACAGGGAACACTGAAGCTTTCTTT.

The J gene is TRBJ1-1, the V gene TRBV6-1; 7 positions agree with TRBD1. In germline, CDR1 is MNHNS, CDR2 SASEGT. Unmatched junction bases numbered 7, after V lost 6 bases and J lost 3 bases. The CDR3 covers 14 residues. CDR3 protein: CASSDGQEDTEAFF. In nucleotides, the CDR3 is TGTGCCAGCAGCGATGGACAGGAAGACACTGAAGCTTTCTTT.

The CDR3 DNA reads TGTGCCAGCAGCTTTGGGCTAGCAGTCTACAATGAGCAGTTCTTC. It is translated as CASSFGLAVYNEQFF. The chain joins TRBV11-2 to TRBJ2-1, with D perhaps TRBD2 (5 bases). There are 15 residues in the CDR3. The V and J ends lost 3 bases and 3 bases respectively, with 12 bases between them. In germline, CDR1 is SGHAT, CDR2 FQNNGV.